One and the same sample provided the 25 T cell receptor beta chains below, sequenced in a study of blood T cell repertoires in COVID-19. Produced via immunoSEQ multiplex PCR; TCRdb's table is partial and in-frame only. The sample contains approximately 280,000 clones, over 75% of which appear only once. The specimen sequenced was peripheral blood. The receptor set was obtained from a man between 18 and 35 years old with active or convalescent COVID-19.

The chain uses TRBV7-9 and TRBJ2-7, with 11 bases lining up with TRBD2. V dropped 0 bases and J dropped 4; count of bases not matched to a gene: 11. Per the germline V gene, CDR1 is SEHNR and CDR2 is FQNEAQ (reference sequence). There are 18 residues in the CDR3. As DNA, the CDR3 is TGTGCCAGCAGCTTAGCGCTTAGCGGGGGGGACGGCACTTACGAGCAGTACTTC. The encoded protein is CASSLALSGGDGTYEQYF.

The chain recombines TRBV9 with TRBJ2-1, with 7 bases identical to TRBD2. The germline V gene has CDR1 SGDLS and CDR2 YYNGEE. The CDR3 contains 12 residues. V was pared by 10 bases and J by 4 bases, with 5 bases of the junction left unmatched. The CDR3 reads CASGGGYNEQFF. CDR3 DNA sequence: TGTGCCTCCGGGGGAGGGTACAATGAGCAGTTCTTC.

The chain employs TRBV6-5 and TRBJ1-6; 9 nucleotides line up with TRBD1. The V and J ends lost 10 bases and 10 bases, in that order; junction bases with no gene match: 5. This CDR3 comprises 12 residues. Germline V gene data show CDR1 as MNHEY and CDR2 as SVGAGI. CDR3 bases: TGTGCCACCGGGACAGGGATATCACCCCTCCACTTT. It translates to CATGTGISPLHF.

The rearrangement joins TRBV5-1 to TRBJ2-7; no reliable D call. In germline, CDR1 is SGHRS, CDR2 YFSETQ. This CDR3 contains 15 residues. Trimming left V 0 bases short and J 0 bases short, with 10 bases between. The CDR3 bases are TGCGCCAGCAGCTTGGCAGACCCAGGCTCCTACGAGCAGTACTTC. It is translated as CASSLADPGSYEQYF.

V and J are TRBV20-1 and TRBJ1-4; D remains ambiguous. This CDR3 is built from 13 residues. Trimming removed 3 bases from V and 3 bases from J, with 8 bases in between. The V gene's germline CDR1 is DFQATT and CDR2 SNEGSKA (reference sequence). The DNA of the CDR3 is TGCAGTGCTAGTAGTCAGTCTAATGAAAAACTGTTTTTT. Amino acids: CSASSQSNEKLFF.

This clone was seen more than once but under ten times. This chain connects TRBV3-1 (or the pseudogene TRBV3-2) to TRBJ1-6, with TRBD1 as a possible D gene (6 bases). CDR3 length: 16 residues. Germline CDR1 LGHDT, CDR2 YNNKEL (reference sequence). Between the trimmed V and J ends, which lost 1 base and 10 bases, there was a span of 17 bases. The CDR3 protein is CASSQGGHSSNSPLHF. The CDR3 nucleotides read TGTGCCAGCAGCCAAGGGGGGCACTCCTCTAACTCACCCCTCCACTTT.

The chain carries TRBV25-1 and TRBJ1-2; 8 bases agree with TRBD1. The CDR3 covers 15 residues. The V and J ends lost 3 bases and 4 bases, in that order; junction bases with no gene match: 7. Germline V gene sequence: CDR1 MGHDK, CDR2 SYGVNS. CDR3 region: CASSDSGQGAYGYTF. In nucleotides, the CDR3 is TGTGCCAGCAGTGATAGCGGGCAGGGGGCCTATGGCTACACCTTC.

The chain carries TRBV6-1 and TRBJ1-3; D is undetermined. Germline loops: CDR1 MNHNS, CDR2 SASEGT. The CDR3 is 15 residues long. The ends were cut back, 3 bases at V and 2 bases at J, with 11 bases in the middle. In DNA form, the CDR3 reads TGTGCCAGCAGTGAGGGCCAGGCTCCTGGAAACACCATATATTTT. Residues: CASSEGQAPGNTIYF.

The chain employs TRBV2 and TRBJ2-7; the D gene is possibly TRBD2 (5 bases). Germline CDR1 and CDR2: SNHLY and FYNNEI. The CDR3 totals 12 residues. V was trimmed by 8 bases and J by 3 bases, leaving 11 bases between them. The CDR3 DNA sequence: TGTGCCAGCTCTAGAGGGAACTACGAGCAGTACTTC. Residues: CASSRGNYEQYF. Using reference TRBV2 and TRBJ2-7 for the parts outside the CDR3, the full variable domain is EPEVTQTPSHQVTQMGQEVILRCVPISNHLYFYWYRQILGQKVEFLVSFYNNEISEKSEIFDDQFSVERPDGSNFTLKIRSTKLEDSAMYFCASSRGNYEQYFGPGTRLTVT.

The table lists this clone with a count of one. CDR3 residues: CATLGPGEETQYF. The DNA of the CDR3 is TGTGCCACCCTCGGACCGGGGGAAGAGACCCAGTACTTC. This chain links TRBV5-4 with TRBJ2-5; possibly TRBD2 for D (6 bases). Trimming took 9 bases from V and 3 from J, leaving 15 bases between them. Germline assignment: CDR1 SGHNT and CDR2 YYREEE (reference sequence). This CDR3 spans 13 amino acids.

As regards this clone: In the same sample, other DNA sequences code for this CDR3. The CDR3 DNA reads TGTGCCAGCAGTTTAAGGGGACAGGGCTACGAGCAGTACTTC. Translating gives CASSLRGQGYEQYF. The chain uses TRBV27 and TRBJ2-7; 9 bases map to TRBD1. Germline V gene sequence: CDR1 MNHEY, CDR2 SMNVEV (reference sequence). This CDR3 is built from 14 residues. The V and J ends lost 2 bases and 3 bases, in that order; junction bases with no gene match: 2.

The chain recombines TRBV9 with TRBJ2-6, with D tentatively TRBD2 (6 bases). CDR1 is SGDLS and CDR2 is YYNGEE in the germline V gene. Deletions cut 4 bases from V and 2 bases from J, with 10 bases between. This CDR3 is built from 15 residues. CDR3 loop: CASSNTGAGANVLTF. The DNA for the CDR3 is TGTGCCAGCAGCAACACGGGAGCTGGGGCCAACGTCCTGACTTTC. The variable domain in full, completed from reference TRBV9 and TRBJ2-6, reads DSGVTQTPKHLITATGQRVTLRCSPRSGDLSVYWYQQSLDQGLQFLIQYYNGEERAKGNILERFSAQQFPDLHSELNLSSLELGDSALYFCASSNTGAGANVLTFGAGSRLTVL.

The chain is built from TRBV19 and TRBJ1-1; the D is unclear. This CDR3 comprises 13 residues. Germline CDR1 LNHDA, CDR2 SQIVND (reference sequence). The V end lost 2 bases, the J end lost 4 bases, and 8 bases lay between the germline ends. The CDR3: CASSIRVVTEAFF. The CDR3 coding sequence is TGTGCCAGTAGTATACGGGTTGTCACTGAAGCTTTCTTT.

The gene calls are TRBV7-9 and TRBJ1-1, with TRBD1 matching 7 bases. The ends lost 3 bases at V and 2 bases at J; junction bases unmatched: 6. The CDR3 covers 15 residues. Germline CDR1 and CDR2: SEHNR and FQNEAQ (reference sequence). The CDR3 here is CASSLTGYDNTEAFF. The CDR3 nucleotides are TGTGCCAGCAGCTTGACAGGGTACGATAACACTGAAGCTTTCTTT. The entire variable domain, with the rest obtained from reference TRBV7-9 and TRBJ1-1, is as follows: DTGVSQNPRHKITKRGQNVTFRCDPISEHNRLYWYRQTLGQGPEFLTYFQNEAQLEKSRLLSDRFSAERPKGSFSTLEIQRTEQGDSAMYLCASSLTGYDNTEAFFGQGTRLTVV.

This clone was observed a single time. This rearrangement joins TRBV3-1 (or the pseudogene TRBV3-2) to TRBJ2-7, with TRBD2 matching over 10 bases. CDR1 and CDR2 from the germline V gene are LGHDT and YNNKEL (reference sequence). The CDR3 has 15 residues. V gave up 3 bases and J gave up 5 bases; unmatched junction bases: 7. This CDR3 is CASSHAGTSANEQYF. CDR3 nucleotides: TGTGCCAGCAGCCATGCCGGGACTAGCGCAAACGAGCAGTACTTC.

Turning to this clone: Other DNA sequences of this sample code for an identical CDR3. The CDR3 coding sequence is TGCAGCGTTGATTCCGGGACAGGCTATGGCTACACCTTC. Its protein product is CSVDSGTGYGYTF. The chain combines TRBV29-1 with TRBJ1-2; 8 bases map to TRBD1. Unmatched junction bases numbered 4, after V lost 3 bases and J lost 4 bases. In germline, CDR1 is SQVTM, CDR2 ANQGSEA. The CDR3 has 13 residues.

This rearrangement joins TRBV25-1 to TRBJ1-2; possibly TRBD1 for D (6 bases). CDR3 length: 15 residues. The V gene lost 4 bases and the J gene lost 0 bases, with 12 bases spanning the gap. Germline V lookup: CDR1 MGHDK, CDR2 SYGVNS. CDR3 nucleotides: TGTGCCAGCAGTGCACGGACAGACTCTAACTATGGCTACACCTTC. Translated: CASSARTDSNYGYTF.

The chain links TRBV4-1 to TRBJ2-2; the match to TRBD2 covers 8 bases. The V gene end was trimmed by 0 bases and the J gene end by 6 bases; junction bases not matched to a gene: 6. This CDR3 has 16 amino acids. In germline, CDR1 is MGHRA, CDR2 YSYEKL. The CDR3 spells CASSQESGTSSGELFF. CDR3 in DNA: TGCGCCAGCAGCCAAGAGAGCGGGACTAGTTCCGGGGAGCTGTTTTTT.

V and J are TRBV13 and TRBJ2-7; 11 bases are shared with TRBD2. Germline lookup yields CDR1 PRHDT and CDR2 FYEKMQ (reference sequence). CDR3 length equals 14 residues. After removal of 1 base from V and 4 bases from J, the junction contained 0 bases not matched to a gene. CDR3 sequence: CASSLASGGYEQYF. The CDR3 nucleotides are TGTGCCAGCAGCTTAGCTAGCGGGGGGTACGAGCAGTACTTC.

The chain uses TRBV9 and TRBJ2-3; a possible D gene is TRBD2 (6 bases). V shed 1 base and J shed 0 bases, with 24 bases lying between them. CDR3 size: 20 residues. Per germline, CDR1 SGDLS and CDR2 YYNGEE. The CDR3 here is CASSVPIGLEGPTSTDTQYF. The CDR3 nucleotides read TGTGCCAGCAGCGTACCCATAGGGTTGGAGGGCCCAACTAGCACAGATACGCAGTATTTT.

V gene TRBV4-2 combines with J gene TRBJ2-7; TRBD2 might be the D (5 bases). This CDR3 has 14 amino acids. CDR1 and CDR2 (germline): LGHNA, YNFKEQ. Trimming cost V 1 base and J 6 bases, with 13 bases left between them. CDR3 sequence: CASSQVGGLLEQYF. CDR3 DNA sequence: TGTGCCAGCAGCCAAGTAGGAGGCCTTCTCGAGCAGTACTTC.

V gene TRBV9 combines with J gene TRBJ2-7; TRBD1 matches 11 bases. Trimming cost V 6 bases and J 7 bases; bases outside gene matches: 3. CDR3 length: 12 residues. Germline V lookup: CDR1 SGDLS, CDR2 YYNGEE. The CDR3 reads CASMGTGGEQYF. As DNA, the CDR3 is TGTGCCAGCATGGGGACAGGGGGAGAGCAGTACTTC.

This clone was recorded a few times. The rearrangement links TRBV6-7 to TRBJ2-1; possible D gene TRBD1, 6 bases. TRBV6-7 falls under the ORF class, with uncertain function. The CDR3 consists of 13 residues. The V end lost 2 bases, the J end lost 9 bases, and 11 bases lay between the germline ends. CDR3 in amino acids: CASSYRGGGEQFF. The CDR3 DNA is TGTGCCAGCAGTTACCGAGGGGGTGGTGAGCAGTTCTTC.

The chain carries TRBV9 and TRBJ2-1, with TRBD2 matching 8 bases. The germline V gene has CDR1 SGDLS and CDR2 YYNGEE. CDR3 length: 16 amino acids. V dropped 3 bases and J dropped 9; count of bases not matched to a gene: 14. CDR3 DNA: TGTGCCAGCAGCGCCCCTGTTGGAGCGGGGGATTTTGAGCAGTTCTTC. As protein: CASSAPVGAGDFEQFF.

This rearrangement joins TRBV7-6 to TRBJ2-7, with TRBD1 identical over 11 bases. Germline V gene sequence: CDR1 SGHVS, CDR2 FNYEAQ. The trim removed 4 bases at V and 2 bases at J, leaving 4 bases unmatched. The CDR3 has 15 amino acids. CDR3 loop: CASSSGTGGTYEQYF. The CDR3 coding sequence is TGTGCCAGCAGCTCCGGGACAGGGGGGACCTACGAGCAGTACTTC.